This entry lists 9 T cell receptor beta chains sequenced from one sample in a study of tissue T cells after allogeneic stem cell transplantation. Time point in this sample: mouse harvest day 14 after allogeneic transplant. Each mouse received 10^7 T-cell-depleted marrow cells plus 10^6 splenic CD5+ T cells by tail vein. Some clones are missing from TCRdb's copy, which holds only in-frame ones; the method was immunoSEQ multiplex PCR. The data contain roughly 3,000 clones, less than 50% of them singletons. The sequenced sample was gut tissue. These receptors all come from a female BALB/c mouse given C57BL/6 T cells with graft-versus-host disease after an allogeneic hematopoietic cell transplant.

Regarding this clone: The genes and germline here are from mouse. Read coverage stops 1 residue before the CDR3 terminus; the germline J gene supplies the remainder. This chain links TRBV13-2 with TRBJ2-7; 12 bases match TRBD2. Germline loops: CDR1 NNHNN, CDR2 SYGAGS (reference sequence). The CDR3 covers 16 residues. Trimming took 1 base from V and 7 from J; bases not matched to a gene: 9. Incomplete CDR3 DNA: TGTGCCAGCGGTGATAAGGACTGGGGGGGGCGCGGGGAACAGTAC. Translating it yields CASGDKDWGGRGEQY. The entire CDR3 protein reads CASGDKDWGGRGEQYF.

On this clone itself: The genes and germline here are from mouse. The read gets to within 1 residue of the CDR3 end, and the germline J gene fills in the rest. The rearrangement uses TRBV12-1 and TRBJ1-2; no clear D gene. Germline V CDR1 and CDR2: SGHSN, HYEKVE. Trimming shortened V by 1 base and J by 2 bases, and 4 bases separated the two germline ends. This CDR3 is 12 amino acids long. The sequenced CDR3 bases are TGTGCCAGCTCTCTGGGGAACTCCGACTACACC. Amino acids: CASSLGNSDYT. The full CDR3 reads CASSLGNSDYTF.

As concerns this clone: The gene names here belong to mouse. The read ends 1 residue before the CDR3 terminus; that terminus is restored from the germline J gene. The chain carries TRBV13-3 and TRBJ2-4; no clear D. This CDR3 region has 14 residues. CDR1 NNHDY and CDR2 SYVADS come from the germline V gene. V was cut by 3 bases and J by 0 bases, with 8 bases left in between. CDR3 DNA, as far as it was read: TGTGCCAGCAGTGCGGGGATTAGTCAAAACACCTTGTAC. This codes for CASSAGISQNTLY. The whole CDR3 sequence is CASSAGISQNTLYF.

With regard to this clone: Gene names denote mouse genes. The CDR3 end falls 1 residue outside the read, so it is completed with the germline J gene. The V and J genes are TRBV12-2 and TRBJ2-4; TRBD1 agrees at 8 bases. Germline V gene lookup returns CDR1 SGHLS and CDR2 HYDKME. V dropped 0 bases and J dropped 0; count of bases not matched to a gene: 7. This CDR3 comprises 17 residues. The part of the CDR3 DNA that was read is TGTGCCAGCTCTCTCGGCACAGGGGGAACTAGTCAAAACACCTTGTAC. Encoded protein: CASSLGTGGTSQNTLY. The CDR3 as a whole reads CASSLGTGGTSQNTLYF.

With regard to this clone: Gene and germline names: mouse. The CDR3 end falls 1 residue outside the read, so it is completed with the germline J gene. V gene TRBV31 combines with J gene TRBJ2-7; TRBD1 aligns across 12 bases. In germline, CDR1 is GKSSPN, CDR2 SITVG. V lost 1 base and J lost 0; bases outside the gene matches: 1. This CDR3 spans 15 amino acids. CDR3 sequence reads: CAWSRDRGRSYEQYF. The part of the CDR3 DNA that was read is TGTGCCTGGAGTCGGGACAGGGGGCGCTCCTATGAACAGTAC.

About this clone: Mouse germline and gene names are used. The missing CDR3 end, 1 residue past where the read stops, is filled in from the germline J gene. The chain recombines TRBV15 with TRBJ2-1; possibly TRBD2 for D (5 bases). Deletions cut 5 bases from V and 0 bases from J, with 8 bases between. This CDR3 spans 14 amino acids. Germline CDR1 SGHND, CDR2 FRSKSL. Partial CDR3 DNA: TGTGCCAGCAGTGCTGGGTCTAACTATGCTGAGCAGTTC. Translating gives CASSAGSNYAEQF. The full CDR3 sequence reads CASSAGSNYAEQFF.

This clone came up a few times. Mouse germline and gene names are used. The DNA ends 1 residue before the CDR3 does, and the rest of the CDR3 is filled in from the germline J gene. The chain links TRBV19 to TRBJ1-3, with D unresolved. V was clipped by 0 bases and J by 0 bases, with 4 bases between them. The CDR3 is made up of 14 amino acids. The V gene's germline CDR1 is FNHDT and CDR2 SITEND (reference sequence). CDR3 DNA (partial): TGTGCCAGCAGTATAGACAATTCTGGAAATACGCTCTAT. This encodes CASSIDNSGNTLY. The CDR3 as a whole reads CASSIDNSGNTLYF.

As concerns this clone: Mouse gene names and germline throughout. The observed sequence ends 1 residue before the CDR3 terminus, with the missing tail filled in from the germline J gene. The chain recombines TRBV17 with TRBJ2-2; TRBD1 matches 9 bases. V lost 3 bases to trimming and J lost 0 bases; unmatched junction nucleotides: 2. The CDR3 totals 16 residues. Germline CDR1 MNHDT, CDR2 YYDKIL. CDR3 region: CASSSRDRANTGQLYF. The DNA read from the CDR3 is TGTGCTAGCAGTAGCCGGGACAGGGCAAACACCGGGCAGCTCTAC.

Concerning this clone itself: Genes and germline are mouse. Here the CDR3 reads CASSSGQGSSQNTLYF. The covered CDR3 bases are TGTGCCAGCAGTTCCGGACAGGGCTCTAGTCAAAACACCTTGTAC. The V gene is TRBV13-3, the J gene TRBJ2-4; 8 nucleotides agree with TRBD1. The read halts 1 residue ahead of the CDR3 end, with the missing end drawn from the germline J gene. V was clipped by 4 bases and J by 0 bases; unmatched bases: 7. CDR1 is NNHDY, CDR2 SYVADS, per germline. This CDR3 spans 16 amino acids.